The 13 T cell receptor beta chains below come from one sample, sequenced in a study of cytomegalovirus exposure and HLA in healthy donors. The PCR was carried out with 60 Vbeta primers and 13 Jbeta primers. Profiled with immunoSEQ multiplex PCR; TCRdb holds only in-frame clones, not every one. The sample shows approximately 240,000 clones, more than 60% of them seen only once. The specimen sequenced was PBMCs. The receptor source for this set is a woman aged 55-69 years in good health and CMV-seropositive.

This chain uses TRBV2 with TRBJ2-7; 7 bases match TRBD1. This CDR3 has 16 residues. V was pared by 5 bases and J by 2 bases, with 12 bases of the junction left unmatched. Germline V lookup: CDR1 SNHLY, CDR2 FYNNEI. The CDR3 protein is CASSTQSGQVTYEQYF. The DNA for the CDR3 is TGTGCCAGCAGTACACAATCAGGACAGGTCACCTACGAGCAGTACTTC.

This chain links TRBV28 with TRBJ2-1, with 9 bases matching TRBD1. This CDR3 is built from 16 residues. In germline, CDR1 is MDHEN, CDR2 SYDVKM. After removal of 4 bases from V and 4 bases from J, the junction contained 8 bases not matched to a gene. In DNA form, the CDR3 reads TGTGCCAGCAGTTCAGCCGGGACAGGGCTATACAATGAGCAGTTCTTC. Amino acid sequence: CASSSAGTGLYNEQFF. Supplemented by reference TRBV28 and TRBJ2-1, the full variable domain reads DVKVTQSSRYLVKRTGEKVFLECVQDMDHENMFWYRQDPGLGLRLIYFSYDVKMKEKGDIPEGYSVSREKKERFSLILESASTNQTSMYLCASSSAGTGLYNEQFFGPGTRLTVL.

The chain recombines TRBV30 with TRBJ2-2, with 7 bases that match TRBD1. This CDR3 comprises 15 residues. The ends lost 2 bases at V and 5 bases at J; junction bases unmatched: 8. Germline values: CDR1 GTSNPN, CDR2 SVGIG (reference sequence). The CDR3 here is CAWSIQYRGTGELFF. The DNA for the CDR3 is TGTGCCTGGAGTATACAATACAGGGGAACCGGGGAGCTGTTTTTT.

The chain combines TRBV6-5 with TRBJ2-2, with no clear D. V was shortened by 2 bases and J by 6 bases, with 10 bases between the two germline ends. In germline, CDR1 is MNHEY, CDR2 SVGAGI. The CDR3 totals 14 residues. The chain's CDR3 is CASSYVGQAGELFF. The CDR3 coding sequence is TGTGCCAGCAGTTACGTGGGCCAAGCCGGGGAGCTGTTTTTT.

This clone was seen just once. This rearrangement joins TRBV6-5 to TRBJ1-6; the match to TRBD1 covers 8 bases. With 2 bases clipped from V and 10 bases from J, the junction kept 7 bases outside the gene matches. Germline values: CDR1 MNHEY, CDR2 SVGAGI. The CDR3 extends over 15 amino acids. The DNA for the CDR3 is TGTGCCAGCAGTTACCAACAGGGGGTTGGATCACCCCTCCACTTT. It codes for CASSYQQGVGSPLHF.

V gene TRBV6-5 combines with J gene TRBJ2-7, with 7 bases identical to TRBD1. J lost 6 bases, V lost 6 bases, and 5 bases had no gene match. Looked up from germline, CDR1 is MNHEY and CDR2 is SVGAGI. The CDR3 loop spans 12 amino acids. CDR3 sequence reads: CASRTGSVEQYF. CDR3 nucleotide sequence: TGTGCCAGCAGGACAGGGTCGGTCGAGCAGTACTTC.

This clone was detected once. The chain uses TRBV7-2 and TRBJ2-7; the D gene is possibly TRBD2 (5 bases). The CDR3 has 14 amino acids. CDR1 is SGHTA and CDR2 is FQGNSA in the germline V gene. Trimming took off 5 bases at V and 4 bases at J, with 15 bases between the two ends. As DNA, the CDR3 is TGTGCCAGCAGCCACGGGATGACTGGTTACGAGCAGTACTTC. This encodes CASSHGMTGYEQYF.

This chain uses TRBV28 with TRBJ1-2, with 7 bases that match TRBD1. Trimming took 7 bases from V and 7 from J; bases not matched to a gene: 9. Germline-derived CDR1 and CDR2 are MDHEN and SYDVKM. There are 13 residues in the CDR3. DNA of the CDR3: TGTGCCAGCACCCCGACAGGGTTCGGTGGCTACACCTTC. It yields the protein CASTPTGFGGYTF.

V and J are TRBV6-5 and TRBJ2-7, with 10 nucleotides matching TRBD2. The CDR3 consists of 13 residues. V trimming: 0 bases; J trimming: 7 bases; junction bases outside the gene matches: 0. Germline-derived CDR1 and CDR2 are MNHEY and SVGAGI. As DNA, the CDR3 is TGTGCCAGCAGTTACTCGACTAGCGGGGAGCAGTACTTC. Its protein product is CASSYSTSGEQYF.

The chain uses TRBV6-5 and TRBJ1-1; D is unresolved. The germline V and J ends were trimmed by 6 bases and 5 bases, with 10 bases remaining between them. The CDR3 extends over 12 amino acids. Germline V gene data show CDR1 as MNHEY and CDR2 as SVGAGI. CDR3 loop: CASSTGSTEAFF. DNA for the CDR3: TGTGCCAGCAGCACCGGGTCAACTGAAGCTTTCTTT.

The chain is built from TRBV5-1 and TRBJ2-3; 10 nucleotides line up with TRBD2. Germline CDR1 SGHRS, CDR2 YFSETQ. V was clipped by 0 bases and J by 6 bases; unmatched bases: 7. CDR3 length equals 16 residues. CDR3 in DNA: TGCGCCAGCAGCTTGGGGGCTAGCGGGGGCCCGGATACGCAGTATTTT. This translates into CASSLGASGGPDTQYF.

J is TRBJ1-1 and V is TRBV2, with a tentative D call TRBD1 (6 bases). The V and J ends lost 7 bases and 4 bases respectively, with 13 bases between them. Germline CDR1 SNHLY, CDR2 FYNNEI. The CDR3 loop spans 13 amino acids. CDR3 amino acids: CASNTQGSTEAFF. CDR3 DNA: TGTGCCAGCAACACACAGGGTTCCACTGAAGCTTTCTTT.

This sequence joins TRBV4-1 and TRBJ2-7; 7 nucleotides line up with TRBD2. The CDR3 contains 18 residues. Germline V gives CDR1 MGHRA, CDR2 YSYEKL. With 1 base clipped from V and 3 bases from J, the junction kept 15 bases outside the gene matches. CDR3 nucleotides: TGCGCCAGCAGCCAAGGGGGGATGGCGGGAGCCACCAACTACGAGCAGTACTTC. Residues: CASSQGGMAGATNYEQYF.